The rows below give T cell receptor beta chains drawn from one sample of a study of shared clonotypes between healthy human individuals. Profiled with immunoSEQ multiplex PCR; TCRdb holds only in-frame clones, not every one. The sample lists hundreds of thousands of clones, roughly three quarters occurring once. The sequenced sample was PBMCs. The receptors derive from a woman aged 40 to 50 in good health. Some clones in this sample may be carry-over from other donors' samples. CDR3s include the opening cysteine and the closing phenylalanine or tryptophan. D genes are given only for firm matches. Expanded clones are given a class, and other clones once, few, many or no size at all.

>TRBD2|TRBJ2-1|TRBV27|-
TGTGCCAGCAGTCCCGCGGGACTAGCGTACTACAATGAGCAGTTCTTC
CASSPAGLAYYNEQFF
>-|TRBJ2-1|TRBV6-9|-
TGTGCCAGCAGTTATAAGGGCAACAATGAGCAGTTCTTC
CASSYKGNNEQFF
>-|TRBJ2-5|TRBV7-9|-
TGTGCCAGCAGCTTTTGGAATCAAGAGACCCAGTACTTC
CASSFWNQETQYF
>-|TRBJ1-3|TRBV5-5|-
TGTGCCAGCAGCTTGAAGTACACCATATATTTT
CASSLKYTIYF
>TRBD2|TRBJ2-7|TRBV7-9|-
TGTGCCAGCAGCCCGGGCGGACTAGCGGGAGTCTACGAGCAGTACTTC
CASSPGGLAGVYEQYF
>-|TRBJ2-7|TRBV5-8|-
TGTGCCAGCAGCCGACTAGTCTACGAGCAGTACTTC
CASSRLVYEQYF
>TRBD1|TRBJ1-5|TRBV28|-
TGTGCCAGCAGAGCCACAGGGGAGGCGCAGCCCCAGCATTTT
CASRATGEAQPQHF
>-|TRBJ1-2|TRBV19|-
TGTGCCAGTAGTGACCAAAATTCCTATGGCTACACCTTC
CASSDQNSYGYTF
>-|TRBJ1-6|TRBV5-4|many
TGTGCCAGCAGCCCCGTACAGGGTGGGAATTCACCCCTCCACTTT
CASSPVQGGNSPLHF
>TRBD1|TRBJ1-2|TRBV5-4|-
TGTGCCAGCAGCCGGGGACAGGGGTCCTATGGCTACACCTTC
CASSRGQGSYGYTF
>-|TRBJ1-2|TRBV28|-
TGTGCCAGCTCTTGGAGCGATGGCTACACCTTC
CASSWSDGYTF
>-|TRBJ2-1|TRBV6-5|-
TGTGCCAGCAGCCCAAGCCAGAGCTCCTACAATGAGCAGTTCTTC
CASSPSQSSYNEQFF
>-|TRBJ2-1|TRBV11-2|-
TGTGCCAGCAGCTTATTGGGGGTATACAATGAGCAGTTCTTC
CASSLLGVYNEQFF
>-|TRBJ2-1|TRBV10-3|once
TGTGCCATCAGTGTAGGGGGGTCCTACAATGAGCAGTTCTTC
CAISVGGSYNEQFF
>-|TRBJ1-5|TRBV27|-
TGTGCCAGCAGTTTTGAGGGTGGGCAGCCCCAGCATTTT
CASSFEGGQPQHF
>TRBD1|TRBJ1-4|TRBV2|-
TGTGCCAGCAGCCCGACAGGGACTAATGAAAAACTGTTTTTT
CASSPTGTNEKLFF
>-|TRBJ1-1|TRBV25-1|-
TGTGCCAGCAGTGATACAGCCATAATGAACACTGAAGCTTTCTTT
CASSDTAIMNTEAFF
>-|TRBJ1-5|TRBV2|medium-sized
TGTGCCAGCAGCCCGGGGGGGGAGGCTCAGCCCCAGCATTTT
CASSPGGEAQPQHF
>-|TRBJ1-2|TRBV4-2|-
TGTGCCAGCAGCCAAATGGGGGACAACTATGGCTACACCTTC
CASSQMGDNYGYTF